The 25 T cell receptor beta chains presented below share a single source sample, sequenced in a study of cytomegalovirus exposure and HLA in healthy donors. The PCR was carried out with 60 Vbeta primers and 13 Jbeta primers. Assay: immunoSEQ multiplex PCR; the TCRdb copy retains only in-frame clones and omits some. The repertoire consists of fewer than 250,000 clones, with roughly 77% occurring once and the leading ten covering nearly 0.4%. The source material was PBMCs. These TCRs come from a male donor in good health and CMV-seropositive.

This clone was observed a handful of times. CDR3 DNA sequence: TGTGCCAGTAGTATTCTAGTCACAGATACGCAGTATTTT. Amino acid sequence: CASSILVTDTQYF. The chain has TRBV19 and TRBJ2-3; D remains ambiguous. Germline V CDR1 and CDR2: LNHDA, SQIVND (reference sequence). There are 13 residues in the CDR3. Deletions cut 3 bases from V and 2 bases from J, with 6 bases between.

About this clone: The junction does not match germline at one end; this may be a read error. The rearrangement links TRBV11-2 to TRBJ1-1; TRBD1 is a possible D gene (5 bases). CDR1 is SGHAT and CDR2 is FQNNGV in the germline V gene. The CDR3 runs 14 residues. This CDR3 is CVSSLSGGGGDAFF. DNA for the CDR3: TGTGTCAGCAGCTTATCCGGGGGGGGAGGGGATGCTTTCTTT. Based on the CDR3 plus reference TRBV11-2 and TRBJ1-1, the full variable domain is EAGVAQSPRYKIIEKRQSVAFWCNPISGHATLYWYQQILGQGPKLLIQFQNNGVVDDSQLPKDRFSAERLKGVDSTLKIQPAKLEDSAVYLCVSSLSGGGGDAFFGQGTRLTVV.

The chain employs TRBV10-3 and TRBJ2-1; a possible D gene is TRBD2 (7 bases). This CDR3 is 12 amino acids long. V lost 6 bases, J lost 9 bases, and 12 bases lay in between. The germline V gene encodes CDR1 ENHRY and CDR2 SYGVKD. The CDR3 spells CAIRRGGFEQFF. In DNA form, the CDR3 reads TGTGCCATCAGGAGGGGGGGATTTGAGCAGTTCTTC.

CDR3 protein: CATSREAVQAGGDYGYTF. CDR3 nucleotide sequence: TGTGCCACCAGCAGAGAGGCCGTGCAAGCAGGTGGCGACTATGGCTACACCTTC. This sequence joins TRBV15 and TRBJ1-2; D is ambiguous. V lost 0 bases and J lost 3, with 20 bases in between. Germline loops: CDR1 LNHNV, CDR2 YYDKDF (reference sequence). The CDR3 consists of 18 residues.

The chain has TRBV4-1 and TRBJ2-5; D unclear. This CDR3 has 15 amino acids. Germline V gene data show CDR1 as MGHRA and CDR2 as YSYEKL. The V end was cut by 2 bases, the J end by 7 bases, with 17 bases between. CDR3 in amino acids: CASSQQGSGPGTQYF. In nucleotides, the CDR3 is TGCGCCAGCAGCCAACAAGGATCTGGGCCAGGGACCCAGTACTTC.

The chain couples TRBV11-2 to TRBJ2-7; D is uncertain. The CDR3 extends over 11 amino acids. V was trimmed by 3 bases and J by 3 bases, leaving 3 bases between them. The germline V gene has CDR1 SGHAT and CDR2 FQNNGV. The CDR3 bases are TGTGCCAGCAGCTTCTACTACGAGCAGTACTTC. Translation: CASSFYYEQYF.

This clone was detected only once. This rearrangement joins TRBV2 to TRBJ2-5; 10 nucleotides agree with TRBD2. The V gene end was trimmed by 0 bases and the J gene end by 5 bases; junction bases not matched to a gene: 3. Germline V gene data show CDR1 as SNHLY and CDR2 as FYNNEI. The CDR3 has 15 amino acids. CDR3 residues: CASSEALAGVETQYF. Written as DNA, the CDR3 is TGTGCCAGCAGTGAAGCGCTAGCGGGAGTGGAGACCCAGTACTTC.

The CDR3 DNA reads as TGTGCCAGCACCGCCGGACTAGCGGGAAGAGGCGAGCAGTACTTC. Protein product: CASTAGLAGRGEQYF. The V gene is TRBV7-2, the J gene TRBJ2-7, with 12 bases fitting TRBD2. Germline V gives CDR1 SGHTA, CDR2 FQGNSA. CDR3 size: 15 residues. The J segment lost 6 bases and the V segment lost 7 bases, leaving 10 bases of the junction unmatched. The full variable domain, with the rest looked up from reference TRBV7-2 and TRBJ2-7, is GAGVSQSPSNKVTEKGKDVELRCDPISGHTALYWYRQSLGQGLEFLIYFQGNSAPDKSGLPSDRFSAERTGGSVSTLTIQRTQQEDSAVYLCASTAGLAGRGEQYFGPGTRLTVT.

The V gene is TRBV5-4, the J gene TRBJ2-1; 7 bases are shared with TRBD1. CDR3 size: 15 residues. J was trimmed by 3 bases and V by 3 bases; bases with no gene match: 6. CDR1 and CDR2 from the germline V gene are SGHNT and YYREEE (reference sequence). In DNA, the CDR3 is TGTGCCAGCAGCTACGACAGGGCCTACTACAATGAGCAGTTCTTC. Its protein is CASSYDRAYYNEQFF.

This chain links TRBV5-5 with TRBJ1-2; a weak D match, TRBD1 (5 bases). CDR3 length: 13 amino acids. Per germline, CDR1 SGHKS and CDR2 YYEKEE (reference sequence). Trimming pared 0 bases from V and 5 bases from J, leaving 8 bases between. DNA for the CDR3: TGTGCCAGCAGCTTGGGACAGAGTTATGGCTACACCTTC. Translating gives CASSLGQSYGYTF.

The CDR3 bases are TGTGCCAGCTCACCGAGACAGGGGCTCTACAATGAGCAGTTCTTC. Translated: CASSPRQGLYNEQFF. The chain links TRBV18 to TRBJ2-1; 8 bases are a match to TRBD1. The CDR3 runs to 15 residues. Germline-derived CDR1 and CDR2 are KGHSH and LQKENI. Trimming cost V 3 bases and J 3 bases; bases outside gene matches: 4.

The chain links TRBV9 to TRBJ2-7; 7 bases align to TRBD2. The CDR3 consists of 14 residues. CDR1 and CDR2 from the germline V gene are SGDLS and YYNGEE. V shed 3 bases, J shed 7 bases, and the junction held 10 bases outside the gene matches. This CDR3 is CASSAAGVSGEQYF. Here the CDR3 DNA reads TGTGCCAGCAGCGCCGCGGGAGTGTCGGGAGAGCAGTACTTC.

This rearrangement joins TRBV12-5 to TRBJ2-5, with TRBD1 identical over 7 bases. This CDR3 is 15 amino acids long. The junction had 3 bases not matched to a gene; V was cut back by 1 base and J by 1 base. The V gene's germline CDR1 is LGHNT and CDR2 FRNRAP. The CDR3 here is CASGLGQGRQETQYF. The CDR3 bases are TGTGCTAGTGGTTTGGGACAGGGCCGCCAAGAGACCCAGTACTTC.

This chain's CDR3 is CAITRQGAPGNTIYF. The CDR3 DNA reads as TGTGCCATCACCAGACAGGGAGCCCCTGGAAACACCATATATTTT. The chain couples TRBV10-3 to TRBJ1-3, with 7 bases that match TRBD1. Germline CDR1 and CDR2: ENHRY and SYGVKD. This CDR3 contains 15 residues. J lost 2 bases, V lost 7 bases, and 8 bases had no gene match.

The chain is built from TRBV5-1 and TRBJ2-7; no reliable D call. The CDR3 has 14 residues. CDR1 SGHRS and CDR2 YFSETQ come from the germline V gene. Between the trimmed V and J ends, which lost 0 bases and 3 bases, there was a span of 10 bases. DNA for the CDR3: TGCGCCAGCAGCTTGGCCGCAGAATACTACGAGCAGTACTTC. Encoded protein: CASSLAAEYYEQYF.

V usage is TRBV7-2 and J usage is TRBJ2-7; 10 bases are a match to TRBD2. Germline assignment: CDR1 SGHTA and CDR2 FQGNSA. The CDR3 runs to 15 residues. Trimming removed 5 bases from V and 2 bases from J; junction bases left unmatched: 6. CDR3 DNA sequence: TGTGCCAGCAGCCCATCTAGCGGGAGTCCCTACGAGCAGTACTTC. Its translation is CASSPSSGSPYEQYF.

This chain uses TRBV27 with TRBJ2-7; 8 bases align to TRBD1. Germline CDR1 and CDR2: MNHEY and SMNVEV (reference sequence). This CDR3 is built from 16 residues. The J segment lost 0 bases and the V segment lost 2 bases, leaving 6 bases of the junction unmatched. The CDR3 DNA sequence: TGTGCCAGCAGTTTAGAAGGACAGGGAAGCTCCTACGAGCAGTACTTC. Translation: CASSLEGQGSSYEQYF.

This clone was detected only once. The chain combines TRBV12-5 with TRBJ1-1; TRBD1 might be the D (6 bases). Germline V lookup: CDR1 LGHNT, CDR2 FRNRAP. This CDR3 is built from 12 residues. Trimming pared 6 bases from V and 8 bases from J, leaving 13 bases between. DNA for the CDR3: TGTGCTAGTGGCTCCTTTACAGGGGAAGCTTTCTTT. Translation gives CASGSFTGEAFF.

A remark on this clone: The sample contains more than one DNA sequence encoding this CDR3. The chain is built from TRBV29-1 and TRBJ2-1, with no clear D. Looked up from germline, CDR1 is SQVTM and CDR2 is ANQGSEA. CDR3 length: 12 amino acids. V was pared by 4 bases and J by 1 base, with 5 bases between. This CDR3 reads CSVGRSYNEQFF. The CDR3, as DNA: TGCAGCGTTGGGAGATCCTACAATGAGCAGTTCTTC.

This clone was seen a handful of times. This chain links TRBV18 with TRBJ2-2; TRBD2 matches 9 bases. Per the germline V gene, CDR1 is KGHSH and CDR2 is LQKENI. Trimming cost V 3 bases and J 2 bases; bases outside gene matches: 10. The length of the CDR3 is 18 residues. The CDR3 here is CASSPQVLAGKNTGELFF. DNA for the CDR3: TGTGCCAGCTCACCTCAGGTCCTAGCGGGAAAAAACACCGGGGAGCTGTTTTTT. Full variable domain (remainder filled in from reference TRBV18 and TRBJ2-2): NAGVMQNPRHLVRRRGQEARLRCSPMKGHSHVYWYRQLPEEGLKFMVYLQKENIIDESGMPKERFSAEFPKEGPSILRIQQVVRGDSAAYFCASSPQVLAGKNTGELFFGEGSRLTVL.

The CDR3 DNA reads as TGTGCCAGCAGCGTGCGGGGGGATAGCAATCAGCCCCAGCATTTT. This sequence encodes CASSVRGDSNQPQHF. V usage is TRBV9 and J usage is TRBJ1-5; the D gene is possibly TRBD1 (5 bases). The CDR3 sequence is 15 residues long. V was pared by 2 bases and J by 0 bases, with 9 bases between. The germline V gene encodes CDR1 SGDLS and CDR2 YYNGEE.

The sample holds one count of this clone. The CDR3 DNA sequence: TGTGCCAGCCGACCCGGGGGGAGTACGACCGGGGAGCTGTTTTTT. Its protein product is CASRPGGSTTGELFF. The chain carries TRBV14 and TRBJ2-2; 7 bases match TRBD2. The CDR3 totals 15 residues. The trim removed 8 bases at V and 5 bases at J, leaving 11 bases unmatched. CDR1 and CDR2 (germline): SGHDN, FVKESK.

The chain joins TRBV19 to TRBJ2-2; D remains unclear. The V gene lost 6 bases and the J gene lost 3 bases, with 11 bases spanning the gap. Germline values: CDR1 LNHDA, CDR2 SQIVND (reference sequence). The length of the CDR3 is 14 residues. The CDR3 DNA follows: TGTGCCAGTAGCGGTGGGCTGTACACCGGGGAGCTGTTTTTT. Its protein product is CASSGGLYTGELFF. The full variable domain, its missing parts supplied by reference TRBV19 and TRBJ2-2, is DGGITQSPKYLFRKEGQNVTLSCEQNLNHDAMYWYRQDPGQGLRLIYYSQIVNDFQKGDIAEGYSVSREKKESFPLTVTSAQKNPTAFYLCASSGGLYTGELFFGEGSRLTVL.

The chain has TRBV27 and TRBJ2-5; 9 bases are shared with TRBD2. CDR3 length equals 12 residues. V gave up 8 bases and J gave up 9 bases; unmatched junction bases: 7. The germline V gene has CDR1 MNHEY and CDR2 SMNVEV (reference sequence). This chain's CDR3 is CASSRSGGSQYF. The CDR3 DNA follows: TGTGCCAGCTCTAGGAGCGGGGGGTCCCAGTACTTC.

The chain employs TRBV6-1 and TRBJ1-1, with D maybe TRBD1 (5 bases). CDR1 is MNHNS and CDR2 is SASEGT in the germline V gene. The V end was cut by 5 bases, the J end by 0 bases, with 13 bases between. This CDR3 has 15 amino acids. The CDR3 reads CASSWGDGLNTEAFF. The CDR3 DNA reads as TGTGCCAGCAGTTGGGGCGACGGATTGAACACTGAAGCTTTCTTT.